Presented here are 17 T cell receptor beta chains from one specimen sequenced in a study of T cell changes during pregnancy in multiple sclerosis. Sequenced by immunoSEQ multiplex PCR; TCRdb stores in-frame clones only, minus some. The table records 39,000 or so clones, 94% of them present only once. The source was CD8+ T cells from peripheral blood mononuclear cells, collected in the third trimester of pregnancy. The receptor source for this set is a female donor with multiple sclerosis, enrolled in a pregnancy study.

The chain links TRBV27 to TRBJ2-7; 9 nucleotides align to TRBD1. V was clipped by 5 bases and J by 3 bases; unmatched bases: 8. Germline V lookup: CDR1 MNHEY, CDR2 SMNVEV (reference sequence). This CDR3 region has 15 residues. For the CDR3, the DNA is TGTGCCAGCAGTCCCCCTAGGACAGGGGTCTACGAGCAGTACTTC. Translated: CASSPPRTGVYEQYF.

The chain is built from TRBV2 and TRBJ2-7; 9 bases are shared with TRBD2. With V trimmed by 6 bases and J by 4 bases, 10 bases remained unmatched. Per germline, CDR1 SNHLY and CDR2 FYNNEI. The CDR3 runs 15 residues. This CDR3 is CASSGGSGSLYEQYF. CDR3 coding DNA: TGTGCCAGCAGCGGGGGTAGCGGGAGCCTTTACGAGCAGTACTTC.

The V gene is TRBV27, the J gene TRBJ1-1; D is possibly TRBD1 (5 bases). Trimming removed 4 bases at V and 4 bases at J, with 10 bases between. Germline V CDR1 and CDR2: MNHEY, SMNVEV (reference sequence). The CDR3 length is 13 residues. The CDR3 DNA sequence: TGTGCCAGCAGTTATTCGGGGGGCACTGAAGCTTTCTTT. The encoded protein is CASSYSGGTEAFF.

The genes are TRBV28 and TRBJ2-1; D perhaps matches TRBD2 (5 bases). CDR3 length equals 14 residues. V lost 2 bases and J lost 10, with 15 bases in between. Germline V gene lookup returns CDR1 MDHEN and CDR2 SYDVKM. Here the CDR3 reads CASSLPEGFAEQFF. The CDR3 DNA follows: TGTGCCAGCAGTTTACCTGAGGGTTTTGCCGAGCAGTTCTTC.

CDR3 sequence reads: CASSISGVPTGELFF. The CDR3 nucleotides are TGTGCCAGTAGTATTTCAGGGGTGCCGACCGGGGAGCTGTTTTTT. The chain combines TRBV19 with TRBJ2-2; tentative D call: TRBD1 (6 bases). The ends were cut back, 3 bases at V and 5 bases at J, with 13 bases in the middle. This CDR3 contains 15 residues. CDR1 and CDR2 (germline): LNHDA, SQIVND (reference sequence).

V and J are TRBV5-4 and TRBJ1-2; TRBD1 matches at 9 bases. The CDR3 is 13 amino acids. With V trimmed by 0 bases and J by 7 bases, 1 base remained unmatched. The germline V gene has CDR1 SGHNT and CDR2 YYREEE (reference sequence). The CDR3 is CASSLGQGGGYTF. The CDR3, as DNA: TGTGCCAGCAGCTTGGGACAGGGGGGTGGCTACACCTTC. Drawing the rest from reference TRBV5-4 and TRBJ1-2, the complete variable domain is ETGVTQSPTHLIKTRGQQVTLRCSSQSGHNTVSWYQQALGQGPQFIFQYYREEENGRGNFPPRFSGLQFPNYSSELNVNALELDDSALYLCASSLGQGGGYTFGSGTRLTVV.

The chain couples TRBV30 to TRBJ2-5; TRBD2 matches 8 bases. V lost 4 bases and J lost 5; bases outside the gene matches: 9. This CDR3 region has 14 residues. Per the germline V gene, CDR1 is GTSNPN and CDR2 is SVGIG (reference sequence). Here the CDR3 DNA reads TGTGCCTGGAACCCGGGACTAGGCCATGAGACCCAGTACTTC. Its protein product is CAWNPGLGHETQYF.

This chain links TRBV29-1 with TRBJ1-1, with D perhaps TRBD1 (5 bases). CDR3 size: 13 residues. Germline CDR1 is SQVTM and CDR2 is ANQGSEA. The V end lost 6 bases, the J end lost 0 bases, and 11 bases lay between the germline ends. The CDR3 reads CSVVTAMNTEAFF. In DNA form, the CDR3 reads TGCAGCGTAGTGACAGCCATGAACACTGAAGCTTTCTTT.

This rearrangement joins TRBV4-2 to TRBJ2-2, with D tentatively TRBD2 (7 bases). Trimming shortened V by 5 bases and J by 6 bases, and 19 bases separated the two germline ends. CDR1 is LGHNA and CDR2 is YNFKEQ in the germline V gene. CDR3 length equals 16 residues. CDR3 sequence reads: CASSYPGAGRAGELFF. The CDR3 coding sequence is TGTGCCAGCAGCTACCCGGGGGCAGGGAGGGCCGGGGAGCTGTTTTTT.

The rearrangement joins TRBV28 to TRBJ2-2, with D tentatively TRBD1 (5 bases). V was cut by 7 bases and J by 7 bases, with 13 bases left in between. This CDR3 comprises 13 residues. The V gene's germline CDR1 is MDHEN and CDR2 SYDVKM. For the CDR3, the DNA is TGTGCCAGCACCTCCAGGGCTGGCGGGGAGCTGTTTTTT. Encoded protein: CASTSRAGGELFF.

The chain couples TRBV7-3 to TRBJ2-5; D is possibly TRBD2 (6 bases). V was shortened by 4 bases and J by 4 bases, with 13 bases between the two germline ends. The CDR3 sequence is 14 residues long. Germline V gives CDR1 SGHTA, CDR2 FQGTGA. In DNA form, the CDR3 reads TGTGCCAGCAGCTCCGGGGGTATCGGAGAGACCCAGTACTTC. It specifies CASSSGGIGETQYF.

The genes are TRBV6-4 and TRBJ2-3, with D possibly being TRBD2 (5 bases). Germline assignment: CDR1 MRHNA and CDR2 SNTAGT. The V and J ends lost 0 bases and 1 base respectively, with 5 bases between them. This CDR3 comprises 14 residues. CDR3 nucleotides: TGTGCCAGCAGTGACTCAGCGGGCACAGATACGCAGTATTTT. It translates to CASSDSAGTDTQYF.

This clone was seen once. This chain uses TRBV27 with TRBJ1-2, with 7 bases lining up with TRBD1. This CDR3 spans 14 amino acids. Trimming removed 4 bases from V and 6 bases from J; junction bases left unmatched: 8. Germline lookup yields CDR1 MNHEY and CDR2 SMNVEV (reference sequence). The CDR3 protein is CASSSGQNFNGYTF. CDR3 nucleotides: TGTGCCAGCAGTTCGGGACAGAATTTCAATGGCTACACCTTC.

The chain has TRBV19 and TRBJ2-1; 7 bases agree with TRBD2. The CDR3 loop spans 14 amino acids. The V gene end was trimmed by 1 base and the J gene end by 10 bases; junction bases not matched to a gene: 7. Per the germline V gene, CDR1 is LNHDA and CDR2 is SQIVND (reference sequence). DNA of the CDR3: TGTGCCAGTAGTATAGGGGGGGGGATAGGGGAGCAGTTCTTC. Protein product: CASSIGGGIGEQFF.

V gene TRBV28 combines with J gene TRBJ2-3; 8 nucleotides align to TRBD2. Germline values: CDR1 MDHEN, CDR2 SYDVKM. The CDR3 is 17 amino acids. V shed 4 bases, J shed 6 bases, and the junction held 15 bases outside the gene matches. As DNA, the CDR3 is TGTGCCAGCAGTTCCTCGACTAGCGTGCTGGCTGGGGATACGCAGTATTTT. This sequence encodes CASSSSTSVLAGDTQYF.

V gene TRBV6-1 combines with J gene TRBJ2-7, with D possibly TRBD2 on 6 matching bases. With 3 bases removed from V and 4 bases from J, the gap between germline ends came to 13 bases. From germline, CDR1 is MNHNS and CDR2 SASEGT. The CDR3 loop spans 14 amino acids. The CDR3 DNA follows: TGTGCCAGCAGTGACGGGACTTACTTTTACGAGCAGTACTTC. Protein product: CASSDGTYFYEQYF.

The chain recombines TRBV2 with TRBJ2-5; TRBD2 matches at 7 bases. The V segment lost 9 bases and the J segment 4 bases; nucleotides outside the gene matches: 2. The germline gives CDR1 SNHLY, CDR2 FYNNEI. The CDR3 spans 11 residues. The CDR3 bases are TGTGCCAGGCGGGAGCGAGAGACCCAGTACTTC. This translates into CARRERETQYF.